This T cell receptor beta chain derives from a study of technical replicates of blood from a handful of donors listed by TCRdb under 2017. A note on this clone: Its specific antigen is unknown. Base qualities are not at hand, and no much larger clone is one base apart.

Libraries were prepared through the immunoSEQ multiplex PCR assay. TCRdb obtained this table from immuneACCESS and retained in-frame rearrangements with V and J assigned. These tables miss some clones; where compared with another copy, unresolved V genes account for less than half of the shortfall, and the remainder is unexplained. Across this sample there are 55,000 to 75,000 clones, with 80% to 95% seen only once. The ten largest account for around 4% of the sample. Sample: PBMCs. The clonotype originates from a human donor in good health. Some clones in this sample may be carry-over from other donors' samples.

CDR3 loop: CASSVTGDNQPQHF. The sequenced DNA is TGTGCCAGCAGTGTGACAGGAGACAATCAGCCCCAGCATTTT. The rearrangement combines TRBV6-1 with TRBJ1-5, and TRBD1 may be the D gene, going by 6 matching bases. CDR1 and CDR2 (MNHNS, SASEGT) derive from the germline V gene. Trimming at the junction amounts to 4 bases on V and 3 bases on J, and the germline ends lie 10 bases apart. Reading from cysteine to phenylalanine, the CDR3 counts 14 amino acids. Here the CDR3 DNA is all that survives: 42 bases in frame from base 1.